Shown below are 22 T cell receptor beta chains from a single sample sequenced in a study of blood T cell repertoires in COVID-19. Assay used: immunoSEQ multiplex PCR; TCRdb lists only in-frame clones, some missing. Of a few hundred thousand clones listed, about 85% are singletons. The sample was peripheral blood. These receptors were taken from a young woman with acute or convalescent COVID-19.

V is TRBV2 and J is TRBJ1-5, with 8 bases matching TRBD1. Germline CDR1 is SNHLY and CDR2 is FYNNEI. The junction had 6 bases not matched to a gene; V was cut back by 9 bases and J by 2 bases. CDR3 length: 14 residues. This CDR3 reads CASIPGQGNQPQHF. DNA for the CDR3: TGTGCCAGTATCCCGGGACAGGGCAATCAGCCCCAGCATTTT.

V is TRBV2 and J is TRBJ2-3, with 12 bases that match TRBD2. Trimming took 5 bases from V and 3 from J; bases not matched to a gene: 6. The CDR3 covers 16 residues. From germline, CDR1 is SNHLY and CDR2 FYNNEI. This CDR3 is CASSSRTSGDTDTQYF. The DNA for the CDR3 is TGTGCCAGCAGTTCGAGGACTAGCGGGGATACAGATACGCAGTATTTT. Supplemented by reference TRBV2 and TRBJ2-3, the full variable domain reads EPEVTQTPSHQVTQMGQEVILRCVPISNHLYFYWYRQILGQKVEFLVSFYNNEISEKSEIFDDQFSVERPDGSNFTLKIRSTKLEDSAMYFCASSSRTSGDTDTQYFGPGTRLTVL.

The chain combines TRBV6-5 with TRBJ1-4; 9 nucleotides match TRBD1. V lost 6 bases and J lost 8; bases outside the gene matches: 7. Looked up from germline, CDR1 is MNHEY and CDR2 is SVGAGI. CDR3 size: 14 residues. CDR3 sequence reads: CASRTGQGREKLFF. CDR3 sequence (DNA): TGTGCCAGCAGGACGGGACAGGGTAGGGAAAAACTGTTTTTT.

The chain recombines TRBV7-3 with TRBJ1-4, with no clear D. Trimming cost V 0 bases and J 0 bases, with 5 bases left between them. Germline values: CDR1 SGHTA, CDR2 FQGTGA. CDR3 length: 15 amino acids. Here the CDR3 DNA reads TGTGCCAGCAGCTTAACCGGAGCAACTAATGAAAAACTGTTTTTT. As protein: CASSLTGATNEKLFF.

The J gene is TRBJ2-5, the V gene TRBV9; 8 bases agree with TRBD1. This CDR3 region has 12 residues. V lost 7 bases, J lost 5 bases, and 4 bases stayed unmatched. The germline CDR1 and CDR2 sequences are SGDLS and YYNGEE. The DNA for the CDR3 is TGTGCCAGCGGAGGGGACAGGGAGACCCAGTACTTC. Its translation is CASGGDRETQYF. The full variable domain, with the rest looked up from reference TRBV9 and TRBJ2-5, is DSGVTQTPKHLITATGQRVTLRCSPRSGDLSVYWYQQSLDQGLQFLIQYYNGEERAKGNILERFSAQQFPDLHSELNLSSLELGDSALYFCASGGDRETQYFGPGTRLLVL.

The CDR3 spells CASSFRGRDSPLHF. CDR3 sequence (DNA): TGTGCCAGCAGTTTCCGAGGGCGCGATTCACCCCTCCACTTT. The chain links TRBV27 to TRBJ1-6; no clear D gene. Germline CDR1 is MNHEY and CDR2 is SMNVEV (reference sequence). V dropped 3 bases and J dropped 8 bases, with 11 bases sitting between them. CDR3 size: 14 residues.

The chain recombines TRBV10-1 with TRBJ2-1; no clear D gene. The CDR3 consists of 12 residues. Germline V CDR1 and CDR2: WNHNN, SYGVQD (reference sequence). With 10 bases removed from V and 0 bases from J, the gap between germline ends came to 7 bases. Here the CDR3 DNA reads TGCGCCACCCTAGACTCCTACAATGAGCAGTTCTTC. This translates into CATLDSYNEQFF.

This clone showed up just once. The CDR3 region is CASSLGWLAAEETQYF. CDR3 DNA sequence: TGTGCCAGCAGTCTGGGGTGGCTAGCGGCGGAAGAGACCCAGTACTTC. The chain is built from TRBV28 and TRBJ2-5; 7 bases are a match to TRBD2. Germline-derived CDR1 and CDR2 are MDHEN and SYDVKM. The CDR3 runs to 16 residues. V trimming: 5 bases; J trimming: 3 bases; junction bases outside the gene matches: 12.

In its sample, this clone was seen once. The V gene is TRBV14, the J gene TRBJ1-2; D may be TRBD1 (6 bases). The CDR3 totals 15 residues. CDR1 is SGHDN, CDR2 FVKESK, per germline. V was pared by 1 base and J by 6 bases, with 15 bases between. In DNA form, the CDR3 reads TGTGCCAGCAGCCAAGCCACAGGGATATCGGATGGCTACACCTTC. It is translated as CASSQATGISDGYTF.

This chain links TRBV27 with TRBJ2-5; 8 bases agree with TRBD1. Trimming took 5 bases from V and 5 from J; bases not matched to a gene: 10. This CDR3 region has 15 residues. Germline CDR1 reads MNHEY; CDR2 reads SMNVEV (reference sequence). The CDR3 bases are TGTGCCAGCAGTCCCAGGGGGCTAGCTGTCGAGACCCAGTACTTC. Residues: CASSPRGLAVETQYF.

This clone was counted a single time. The chain combines TRBV3-1 (or the pseudogene TRBV3-2) with TRBJ1-2; D unclear. Germline CDR1 is LGHDT and CDR2 is YNNKEL (reference sequence). V was pared by 0 bases and J by 8 bases, with 13 bases between. The CDR3 contains 14 residues. This CDR3 is CASSQEMTGRGYTF. The CDR3 coding sequence is TGTGCCAGCAGCCAAGAGATGACGGGTCGAGGCTACACCTTC.

The rearrangement links TRBV2 to TRBJ1-1; 7 bases line up with TRBD1. The CDR3 consists of 19 residues. Germline V gene sequence: CDR1 SNHLY, CDR2 FYNNEI. V lost 6 bases to trimming and J lost 0 bases; unmatched junction nucleotides: 19. DNA for the CDR3: TGTGCCAGCAGGCCCCAATTTCGAGGGGACAGTATTATGAACACTGAAGCTTTCTTT. Its translation: CASRPQFRGDSIMNTEAFF.

This chain joins TRBV9 and TRBJ2-1; TRBD2 matches at 7 bases. V was clipped by 3 bases and J by 4 bases; unmatched bases: 7. Germline CDR1 SGDLS, CDR2 YYNGEE. The CDR3 has 15 amino acids. The DNA for the CDR3 is TGTGCCAGCAGCGAGGGCGCTAGCGGATACAATGAGCAGTTCTTC. Amino acid sequence: CASSEGASGYNEQFF.

The chain links TRBV30 to TRBJ1-2; the D is unclear. Deletions cut 0 bases from V and 7 bases from J, with 12 bases between. Germline CDR1 and CDR2: GTSNPN and SVGIG (reference sequence). CDR3 length: 13 residues. The CDR3 region is CAWSVRPERGYTF. DNA for the CDR3: TGTGCCTGGAGTGTAAGACCCGAGCGTGGCTACACCTTC.

The rearrangement links TRBV7-2 to TRBJ1-5; no clear D. The V and J ends lost 1 base and 1 base respectively, with 14 bases between them. CDR3 length: 17 residues. Germline loops: CDR1 SGHTA, CDR2 FQGNSA. CDR3 in amino acids: CASSLGFSRRSNQPQHF. The CDR3 DNA reads as TGTGCCAGCAGCTTAGGCTTCTCCAGGAGGAGCAATCAGCCCCAGCATTTT.

In this sample, this clone turned up once. The chain couples TRBV5-8 to TRBJ2-7; 10 bases align to TRBD2. The CDR3 runs to 16 residues. Germline CDR1 SGHTS, CDR2 YDEGEE. Trimming took 1 base from V and 5 from J; bases not matched to a gene: 9. The CDR3 here is CASSLKLAGSYDEQYF. The CDR3 region has the DNA TGTGCCAGCAGCTTGAAACTAGCGGGGTCATACGACGAGCAGTACTTC.

The CDR3 protein is CASSEDRGNEKLFF. CDR3 in DNA: TGTGCCAGCAGCGAGGACAGGGGTAATGAAAAACTGTTTTTT. The chain has TRBV6-5 and TRBJ1-4; 9 bases agree with TRBD1. The germline gives CDR1 MNHEY, CDR2 SVGAGI. The CDR3 loop spans 14 amino acids. V trimming: 6 bases; J trimming: 4 bases; junction bases outside the gene matches: 3.

The V and J genes are TRBV7-3 and TRBJ2-2, with TRBD2 identical over 7 bases. The CDR3 consists of 15 residues. Germline V gene sequence: CDR1 SGHTA, CDR2 FQGTGA. Losses at the gene ends were 2 bases for V and 5 bases for J; bases not matched to a gene: 5. The CDR3 DNA reads TGTGCCAGCAGCTTACCGGGAGGCAAAACCGGGGAGCTGTTTTTT. It codes for CASSLPGGKTGELFF.

V is TRBV11-2 and J is TRBJ1-6; 7 nucleotides agree with TRBD1. Germline CDR1 is SGHAT and CDR2 is FQNNGV. J lost 13 bases, V lost 4 bases, and 7 bases had no gene match. This CDR3 contains 13 residues. Here the CDR3 reads CASSSDRALPLHF. Here the CDR3 DNA reads TGTGCCAGCAGCTCTGACAGGGCCCTGCCCCTCCACTTT.

The chain has TRBV5-6 and TRBJ2-1; TRBD2 matches at 9 bases. The J segment lost 0 bases and the V segment lost 2 bases, leaving 6 bases of the junction unmatched. The germline gives CDR1 SGHDT, CDR2 YYEEEE. The CDR3 has 17 amino acids. The CDR3: CASSLTSGWSSYNEQFF. CDR3 in DNA: TGTGCCAGCAGCTTAACTAGCGGGTGGAGCTCCTACAATGAGCAGTTCTTC.

J is TRBJ1-5 and V is TRBV5-6; D is uncertain. V lost 0 bases and J lost 4, with 11 bases in between. Per germline, CDR1 SGHDT and CDR2 YYEEEE. There are 15 residues in the CDR3. The CDR3 sequence: CASSLAGEINQPQHF. The DNA of the CDR3 is TGTGCCAGCAGCTTGGCCGGAGAAATAAATCAGCCCCAGCATTTT.

This clone has a handful of counts. The genes are TRBV7-9 and TRBJ2-7; no clear D gene. The V end was cut by 5 bases, the J end by 0 bases, with 17 bases between. The CDR3 covers 16 residues. Germline-derived CDR1 and CDR2 are SEHNR and FQNEAQ (reference sequence). In nucleotides, the CDR3 is TGTGCCAGCAGCCCCCCTGGAACGTCTAGCTCCTACGAGCAGTACTTC. Its translation: CASSPPGTSSSYEQYF. Full variable domain (rest looked up from reference TRBV7-9 and TRBJ2-7): DTGVSQNPRHKITKRGQNVTFRCDPISEHNRLYWYRQTLGQGPEFLTYFQNEAQLEKSRLLSDRFSAERPKGSFSTLEIQRTEQGDSAMYLCASSPPGTSSSYEQYFGPGTRLTVT.